These 21 T cell receptor beta chains were all obtained from the same sample, sequenced in a study of response to subunit inactivated influenza vaccine. TCRdb recomputed calls from the RT-PCR reads with MiXCR, one row per CDR3 protein. The table records about 530,000 distinct CDR3 sequences, roughly 13% of them present only once. Sequencing was performed on PBMCs from blood, taken roughly 45 days after vaccination. These receptors all stem from a man between 45 and 60 years old who received an inactivated influenza vaccine.

The chain has TRBV2 and TRBJ2-6; D is perhaps TRBD1 (5 bases). Germline V lookup: CDR1 SNHLY, CDR2 FYNNEI. Trimming took 6 bases from V and 0 from J, leaving 15 bases between them. This CDR3 has 17 residues. This CDR3 reads CASSPRAPSSGANVLTF. DNA of the CDR3: TGTGCCAGCAGCCCCAGGGCTCCGAGCTCTGGGGCCAACGTCCTGACTTTC. Complete variable domain (other parts from reference TRBV2 and TRBJ2-6): EPEVTQTPSHQVTQMGQEVILRCVPISNHLYFYWYRQILGQKVEFLVSFYNNEISEKSEIFDDQFSVERPDGSNFTLKIRSTKLEDSAMYFCASSPRAPSSGANVLTFGAGSRLTVL.

This clonotype was observed many times. V usage is TRBV6-5 and J usage is TRBJ2-1; 13 nucleotides line up with TRBD2. This CDR3 is built from 15 residues. CDR1 is MNHEY, CDR2 SVGAGI, per germline. V was clipped by 3 bases and J by 5 bases; unmatched bases: 1. The CDR3, as DNA: TGTGCCAGCAGTTATGGGACTAGCGGGGACAATGAGCAGTTCTTC. It encodes CASSYGTSGDNEQFF.

This clonotype was detected many times. The chain has TRBV12-3 or TRBV12-4 and TRBJ1-3; no reliable D call. The CDR3 contains 14 residues. Trimming removed 3 bases at V and 4 bases at J, with 10 bases between. The CDR3 protein is CASSFGQPGNTIYF. The CDR3 nucleotides read TGTGCCAGCAGTTTTGGTCAGCCGGGAAACACCATATATTTT.

Only a few counts were recorded for this clonotype. The chain has TRBV11-1 and TRBJ2-1, with 13 bases fitting TRBD2. V dropped 6 bases and J dropped 6; count of bases not matched to a gene: 14. The CDR3 is 18 amino acids. Germline CDR1 SGHAT, CDR2 FQDESV (reference sequence). The CDR3 loop is CASSSTGGTSGIFNEQFF. In nucleotides, the CDR3 is TGTGCCAGCAGTTCCACGGGAGGGACTAGCGGGATCTTCAATGAGCAGTTCTTC.

This chain connects TRBV20-1 to TRBJ1-4; D possibly corresponds to TRBD1 (5 bases). The V gene's germline CDR1 is DFQATT and CDR2 SNEGSKA (reference sequence). Trimming removed 0 bases from V and 8 bases from J, with 16 bases in between. There are 15 residues in the CDR3. CDR3 sequence reads: CSARDFLGGYEKLFF. In nucleotides, the CDR3 is TGCAGTGCTAGAGATTTTCTGGGGGGTTACGAAAAACTGTTTTTT.

This clonotype turned up a few times. The genes are TRBV7-9 and TRBJ1-4, with D unclear. CDR3 length equals 15 residues. Germline assignment: CDR1 SEHNR and CDR2 FQNEAQ (reference sequence). V lost 5 bases to trimming and J lost 2 bases, with 12 bases between them. The DNA for the CDR3 is TGTGCCAGCAGCCCTCGCGCCGGGACTAATGAAAAACTGTTTTTT. This codes for CASSPRAGTNEKLFF.

This clonotype was seen ten or more times. This rearrangement joins TRBV5-5 to TRBJ2-2, with D maybe TRBD2 (5 bases). The V gene's germline CDR1 is SGHKS and CDR2 YYEKEE (reference sequence). The CDR3 runs to 15 residues. Trimming took 0 bases from V and 6 from J, leaving 12 bases between them. CDR3 bases: TGTGCCAGCAGCTTGGCCGGACTGCCCCCCGGGGAGCTGTTTTTT. Its protein product is CASSLAGLPPGELFF. The full variable domain, in which reference TRBV5-5 and TRBJ2-2 provide the parts outside the CDR3, is DAGVTQSPTHLIKTRGQQVTLRCSPISGHKSVSWYQQVLGQGPQFIFQYYEKEERGRGNFPDRFSARQFPNYSSELNVNALLLGDSALYLCASSLAGLPPGELFFGEGSRLTVL.

This clonotype has more than one count but fewer than ten. The chain uses TRBV28 and TRBJ2-7; D assignment may be TRBD1 or TRBD2 (6 bases each). Germline lookup yields CDR1 MDHEN and CDR2 SYDVKM. This CDR3 has 15 residues. Trimming stripped 6 bases from V and 3 bases from J, with 18 bases between. CDR3 coding DNA: TGTGCCAGCAGACCCCGGGGGCCGGCACACTACGAGCAGTACTTC. It is translated as CASRPRGPAHYEQYF.

This clonotype was found a few times. The chain combines TRBV4-2 with TRBJ2-1, with a possible D match to TRBD2 (6 bases). The V gene's germline CDR1 is LGHNA and CDR2 YNFKEQ. The CDR3 extends over 17 amino acids. The V end was cut by 0 bases, the J end by 5 bases, with 17 bases between. CDR3 loop: CASSQDLDLAVNNEQFF. The CDR3 DNA reads as TGTGCCAGCAGCCAAGACCTAGACTTAGCGGTCAACAATGAGCAGTTCTTC.

Remarks on this clonotype: A junction boundary mismatches the germline segment, possibly from a read error. This chain connects TRBV18 to TRBJ2-7; TRBD1 aligns across 12 bases. CDR3 length: 14 residues. Germline CDR1 and CDR2: KGHSH and LQKENI. DNA of the CDR3: TGTGCCAGCTCACCGGGACAGGGGGCCTACGAGCAGCACTTC. It codes for CASSPGQGAYEQHF.

The chain carries TRBV7-8 and TRBJ2-3, with TRBD1 as a possible D gene (8 bases). The CDR3 is made up of 16 amino acids. V dropped 5 bases and J dropped 3 bases, with 18 bases sitting between them. Looked up from germline, CDR1 is SGHVS and CDR2 is FQNEAQ. The CDR3 sequence is CASSADTGGGTDTQYF. DNA of the CDR3: TGTGCCAGCAGCGCCGACACAGGGGGGGGAACAGATACGCAGTATTTT.

The chain combines TRBV12-3 or TRBV12-4 with TRBJ2-7; perhaps TRBD1 as D (6 bases). The CDR3 consists of 14 residues. The V end lost 6 bases, the J end lost 0 bases, and 12 bases lay between the germline ends. The CDR3 DNA sequence: TGTGCCAGCAGGAGGGACATAAACTCCTACGAGCAGTACTTC. As protein: CASRRDINSYEQYF.

This clonotype was observed at least ten times. The J gene is TRBJ2-1, the V gene TRBV12-3 or TRBV12-4, with 7 bases aligning to TRBD2. The CDR3 has 15 residues. The junction had 13 bases not matched to a gene; V was cut back by 6 bases and J by 8 bases. The CDR3 nucleotides are TGTGCCAGCAGATCCGGAGCGGGAAGACGGGATGAGCAGTTCTTC. This codes for CASRSGAGRRDEQFF.

This clonotype turned up a few times. This chain links TRBV6-5 with TRBJ2-5, with a weak D call TRBD2 (6 bases). The V end lost 4 bases, the J end lost 4 bases, and 16 bases lay between the germline ends. The CDR3 contains 15 residues. Germline V gene data show CDR1 as MNHEY and CDR2 as SVGAGI. The CDR3 loop is CASSLLGGSVETQYF. In nucleotides, the CDR3 is TGTGCCAGCAGTTTACTTGGGGGGAGCGTAGAGACCCAGTACTTC.

The chain is built from TRBV10-3 and TRBJ2-3; 7 nucleotides agree with TRBD2. Germline V gene data show CDR1 as ENHRY and CDR2 as SYGVKD. The CDR3 has 13 residues. V trimming: 10 bases; J trimming: 0 bases; junction bases outside the gene matches: 4. The CDR3 sequence: CATPAGSTDTQYF. CDR3 bases: TGTGCCACCCCAGCGGGAAGCACAGATACGCAGTATTTT.

In its sample, this clonotype was seen many times. CDR3 coding DNA: TGCAGCGTTCCAGAGAACACCGGGGAGCTGTTTTTT. Its protein product is CSVPENTGELFF. This sequence joins TRBV29-1 and TRBJ2-2; the D is unclear. V shed 5 bases and J shed 1 base, with 5 bases lying between them. CDR1 and CDR2 (germline): SQVTM, ANQGSEA. This CDR3 spans 12 amino acids.

CDR3 protein: CASSFGVLVGGQYF. CDR3 DNA: TGTGCCAGCAGTTTTGGCGTCCTCGTCGGCGGGCAGTACTTC. V usage is TRBV12-3 or TRBV12-4 and J usage is TRBJ2-7; D uncertain. V lost 3 bases to trimming and J lost 9 bases, with 18 bases between them. This CDR3 is 14 amino acids long.

The chain links TRBV12-3 or TRBV12-4 to TRBJ2-5; a possible D gene is TRBD2 (5 bases). The V gene lost 0 bases and the J gene lost 5 bases, with 13 bases spanning the gap. CDR3 length: 15 amino acids. This CDR3 reads CASSLAPLAAETQYF. CDR3 nucleotide sequence: TGTGCCAGCAGTTTAGCGCCTCTAGCAGCGGAGACCCAGTACTTC.

This clonotype was observed a few times. The chain couples TRBV5-1 to TRBJ1-6; maybe TRBD1 (5 bases). CDR1 is SGHRS, CDR2 YFSETQ, per germline. This CDR3 contains 18 residues. V was pared by 0 bases and J by 14 bases, with 27 bases between. CDR3: CASSLEGSGTEDRPTLHF. The CDR3 nucleotides read TGCGCCAGCAGCTTGGAGGGGAGCGGGACTGAGGATCGTCCGACCCTCCACTTT.

This clonotype was observed a handful of times. V and J are TRBV7-2 and TRBJ2-5, with 7 bases fitting TRBD2. This CDR3 comprises 15 residues. Germline V gives CDR1 SGHTA, CDR2 FQGNSA. J was trimmed by 5 bases and V by 1 base; bases with no gene match: 7. CDR3 sequence (DNA): TGTGCCAGCAGCTTAGTAGTGGGAGGGTTCGAGACCCAGTACTTC. It encodes CASSLVVGGFETQYF.

There are a few counts of this clonotype. This chain joins TRBV7-9 and TRBJ1-1; 9 bases agree with TRBD1. This CDR3 spans 16 amino acids. V lost 5 bases and J lost 1; bases outside the gene matches: 8. Germline V gene sequence: CDR1 SEHNR, CDR2 FQNEAQ (reference sequence). CDR3 sequence reads: CASSPVGTGRNTEAFF. The CDR3 DNA follows: TGTGCCAGCAGCCCAGTAGGGACAGGGAGGAACACTGAAGCTTTCTTT. The full variable domain, in which reference TRBV7-9 and TRBJ1-1 provide the parts outside the CDR3, is DTGVSQNPRHKITKRGQNVTFRCDPISEHNRLYWYRQTLGQGPEFLTYFQNEAQLEKSRLLSDRFSAERPKGSFSTLEIQRTEQGDSAMYLCASSPVGTGRNTEAFFGQGTRLTVV.